This is a list of T cell receptor beta chains from one sample in a study of cytomegalovirus exposure and HLA in healthy donors. Using immunoSEQ multiplex PCR, the repertoire was profiled, and TCRdb retains in-frame clones only, with some absent. The sample records about 130,000 clones, roughly 80% being singletons. The sample was PBMCs. Receptors were obtained from a middle-aged woman in good health and CMV-seropositive. Each CDR3 is given with its conserved first and last residue. D genes are given only for firm matches. A clone size is listed for some rows: how often the clone was seen (once, few, many), or a class if it is expanded.

j_call: TRBJ1-5; clone_size: few; v_call: TRBV5-1; d_call: NA; cdr3_nt: TGCGCCAGCAGCTTCGGAGGGGACAATCAGCCCCAGCATTTT; cdr3_aa: CASSFGGDNQPQHF
j_call: TRBJ2-1; clone_size: NA; v_call: TRBV6-1; d_call: TRBD2; cdr3_nt: TGTGCCAGCAGGGAATTGGTACGAGCGGGGGGCGGAAATGAGCAGTTCTTC; cdr3_aa: CASRELVRAGGGNEQFF
j_call: TRBJ2-7; clone_size: NA; v_call: TRBV21-1; d_call: NA; cdr3_nt: TGTGCCAGCAGCAAAAATAGGGCGGGGGCCAAACTAGACTACGAGCAGTACTTC; cdr3_aa: CASSKNRAGAKLDYEQYF
j_call: TRBJ2-5; clone_size: NA; v_call: TRBV19; d_call: NA; cdr3_nt: TGTGCCAGTGCCGAGGGGAGGGAGACCCAGTACTTC; cdr3_aa: CASAEGRETQYF
j_call: TRBJ1-2; clone_size: NA; v_call: TRBV7-9; d_call: TRBD1; cdr3_nt: TGTGCCAGCAGCTTAGCGAGGCAGGGGGCCGACTATGGCTACACCTTC; cdr3_aa: CASSLARQGADYGYTF
j_call: TRBJ1-1; clone_size: NA; v_call: TRBV5-6; d_call: NA; cdr3_nt: TGTGCCAGCAGCCGCGGGACGGACGCCCTTCCTGAAGCTTTCTTT; cdr3_aa: CASSRGTDALPEAFF
j_call: TRBJ1-2; clone_size: NA; v_call: TRBV28; d_call: TRBD1; cdr3_nt: TGTGCCAGCAACACTGGACAGGTGATCTATGGCTACACCTTC; cdr3_aa: CASNTGQVIYGYTF
j_call: TRBJ2-3; clone_size: once; v_call: TRBV29-1; d_call: TRBD1; cdr3_nt: TGCAGCGTTACACAGGGGGCAGATACGCAGTATTTT; cdr3_aa: CSVTQGADTQYF
j_call: TRBJ1-5; clone_size: NA; v_call: TRBV6-1; d_call: NA; cdr3_nt: TGTGCCAGCAGCCGACAGGACAATCAGCCCCAGCATTTT; cdr3_aa: CASSRQDNQPQHF
j_call: TRBJ1-2; clone_size: few; v_call: TRBV10-3; d_call: TRBD1; cdr3_nt: TGTGCCATCAGTGAGTGGGACAGGGTCCCCTATGGCTACACCTTC; cdr3_aa: CAISEWDRVPYGYTF
j_call: TRBJ1-2; clone_size: NA; v_call: TRBV29-1; d_call: NA; cdr3_nt: TGCAGCGTCCCCGGGATGTACTATGGCTACACCTTC; cdr3_aa: CSVPGMYYGYTF
j_call: TRBJ2-3; clone_size: NA; v_call: TRBV29-1; d_call: NA; cdr3_nt: TGCAGCGTTAAACAGGCGGCAGATACGCAGTATTTT; cdr3_aa: CSVKQAADTQYF
j_call: TRBJ2-2; clone_size: NA; v_call: TRBV5-4; d_call: TRBD2; cdr3_nt: TGTGCCAGCAGCCCCCCTAGCGGGGGGACCACCGGGGAGCTGTTTTTT; cdr3_aa: CASSPPSGGTTGELFF
j_call: TRBJ2-2; clone_size: once; v_call: TRBV30; d_call: TRBD2; cdr3_nt: TGTGCCTGGAGTCGCACCGGGACTACGAACACCGGGGAGCTGTTTTTT; cdr3_aa: CAWSRTGTTNTGELFF
j_call: TRBJ2-7; clone_size: NA; v_call: TRBV7-9; d_call: NA; cdr3_nt: TGTGCCAGCAGCGCGCCGGGACAAACCTACGAGCAGTACTTC; cdr3_aa: CASSAPGQTYEQYF
j_call: TRBJ1-1; clone_size: NA; v_call: TRBV21-1; d_call: NA; cdr3_nt: TGTGCCAGCAGCAAAAAAAGCATGAACACTGAAGCTTTCTTT; cdr3_aa: CASSKKSMNTEAFF
j_call: TRBJ2-7; clone_size: NA; v_call: TRBV6-5; d_call: NA; cdr3_nt: TGTGCCAGCAGTTACCAGGGTGGGAACGAGCAGTACTTC; cdr3_aa: CASSYQGGNEQYF
j_call: TRBJ2-7; clone_size: NA; v_call: TRBV7-9; d_call: NA; cdr3_nt: TGTGCCAGCAGCCCGAGGGACAAGACCTACGAGCAGTACTTC; cdr3_aa: CASSPRDKTYEQYF
j_call: TRBJ2-5; clone_size: few; v_call: TRBV28; d_call: NA; cdr3_nt: TGTGCCAGCAGTCCCAGGGTAGCTCTAAACGAAGAGACCCAGTACTTC; cdr3_aa: CASSPRVALNEETQYF
j_call: TRBJ1-1; clone_size: NA; v_call: TRBV5-1; d_call: NA; cdr3_nt: TGCGCCAGCAGCTTCCTTGGACAATCGAACACTGAAGCTTTCTTT; cdr3_aa: CASSFLGQSNTEAFF
j_call: TRBJ2-6; clone_size: NA; v_call: TRBV30; d_call: NA; cdr3_nt: TGTGCCTGGAGACCCCCTGAGGGCTCTGGGGCCAACGTCCTGACTTTC; cdr3_aa: CAWRPPEGSGANVLTF
j_call: TRBJ2-1; clone_size: few; v_call: TRBV7-8; d_call: NA; cdr3_nt: TGTGCCAGCAGCCCTCAGGGATACAATGAGCAGTTCTTC; cdr3_aa: CASSPQGYNEQFF
j_call: TRBJ2-3; clone_size: NA; v_call: TRBV7-2; d_call: NA; cdr3_nt: TGTGCCGGCAGCTTACAGCGTAGCACAGATACGCAGTATTTT; cdr3_aa: CAGSLQRSTDTQYF
j_call: TRBJ2-7; clone_size: once; v_call: TRBV5-4; d_call: TRBD2; cdr3_nt: TGTGCCAGCAGCTTGGGACTTAGCGGGGGGACCTACGAGCAGTACTTC; cdr3_aa: CASSLGLSGGTYEQYF
j_call: TRBJ1-5; clone_size: once; v_call: TRBV18; d_call: TRBD1; cdr3_nt: TGTGCCAGCTCAGCTAGCAGGGGGAACCCCGGGCAGCCCCAGCATTTT; cdr3_aa: CASSASRGNPGQPQHF
j_call: TRBJ2-3; clone_size: NA; v_call: TRBV4-3; d_call: NA; cdr3_nt: TGCGCCAGCAGCCAAGTCGGCTGGGCAGGCACAGATACGCAGTATTTT; cdr3_aa: CASSQVGWAGTDTQYF
j_call: TRBJ2-7; clone_size: few; v_call: TRBV10-3; d_call: NA; cdr3_nt: TGTGCCATCAGTGAGTCGGAGGTTAGCTCCTACGAGCAGTACTTC; cdr3_aa: CAISESEVSSYEQYF
j_call: TRBJ1-1; clone_size: few; v_call: TRBV18; d_call: TRBD1; cdr3_nt: TGTGCCAGCTCACAGGAGGACAGGGGTAGAGCTTTCTTT; cdr3_aa: CASSQEDRGRAFF
j_call: TRBJ1-6; clone_size: NA; v_call: TRBV9; d_call: NA; cdr3_nt: TGTGCCAGCAGCCCGAACGACTACAGCTCCTATAATTCACCCCTCCACTTT; cdr3_aa: CASSPNDYSSYNSPLHF
j_call: TRBJ1-2; clone_size: NA; v_call: TRBV19; d_call: NA; cdr3_nt: TGTGCCAGTAGTACCCTGGACTTTGGCTACACCTTC; cdr3_aa: CASSTLDFGYTF
j_call: TRBJ2-1; clone_size: NA; v_call: TRBV6-1; d_call: TRBD2; cdr3_nt: TGTGCCAGCAGTGAACGGCGGGAGGATTCATACAATGAGCAGTTCTTC; cdr3_aa: CASSERREDSYNEQFF
j_call: TRBJ2-7; clone_size: NA; v_call: TRBV6-5; d_call: TRBD2; cdr3_nt: TGTGCCAGCAGCGAAAATAGCGGGATCCCCTCCGAGCAGTACTTC; cdr3_aa: CASSENSGIPSEQYF
j_call: TRBJ2-1; clone_size: NA; v_call: TRBV2; d_call: NA; cdr3_nt: TGTGCCAGCAGTCGACAGAGGAATGAGCAGTTCTTC; cdr3_aa: CASSRQRNEQFF
j_call: TRBJ2-5; clone_size: NA; v_call: TRBV4-2; d_call: NA; cdr3_nt: TGTGCCAGCAGCCAAGATCGAGGCAGTCAAGAGACCCAGTACTTC; cdr3_aa: CASSQDRGSQETQYF
j_call: TRBJ2-7; clone_size: NA; v_call: TRBV2; d_call: TRBD1; cdr3_nt: TGTGCCAGCAGTGTAAAATCCGGGACAGAGGGCGAGCAGTACTTC; cdr3_aa: CASSVKSGTEGEQYF
j_call: TRBJ1-1; clone_size: few; v_call: TRBV13; d_call: TRBD1; cdr3_nt: TGTGCCAGCAGCCCAGGGGGTTTGGACACTGAAGCTTTCTTT; cdr3_aa: CASSPGGLDTEAFF
j_call: TRBJ1-4; clone_size: NA; v_call: TRBV28; d_call: NA; cdr3_nt: TGTGCCAGCCGACAGGCTTGGGAAAAACTGTTTTTT; cdr3_aa: CASRQAWEKLFF
j_call: TRBJ2-3; clone_size: NA; v_call: TRBV4-1; d_call: TRBD2; cdr3_nt: TGCGCCAGCAGCCAACTAAGCGGGGGGCCTAGCACAGATACGCAGTATTTT; cdr3_aa: CASSQLSGGPSTDTQYF
j_call: TRBJ2-5; clone_size: few; v_call: TRBV9; d_call: TRBD2; cdr3_nt: TGTGCCAGCAGCGTAGGGGCTAGCGGGGGCCACCAAGAGACCCAGTACTTC; cdr3_aa: CASSVGASGGHQETQYF
j_call: TRBJ2-7; clone_size: NA; v_call: TRBV5-1; d_call: NA; cdr3_nt: TGCGCCAGCGGCGGGGACTCCAACTACGAGCAGTACTTC; cdr3_aa: CASGGDSNYEQYF
j_call: TRBJ2-1; clone_size: NA; v_call: TRBV7-2; d_call: NA; cdr3_nt: TGTGCCAGCAGGTATCAGATCTCAGGAAGCTCCTACAATGAGCAGTTCTTC; cdr3_aa: CASRYQISGSSYNEQFF
j_call: TRBJ1-1; clone_size: few; v_call: TRBV7-2; d_call: NA; cdr3_nt: TGTGCCAGCAGCTTAAGAGGGTTGGGCACTGAAGCTTTCTTT; cdr3_aa: CASSLRGLGTEAFF
j_call: TRBJ2-1; clone_size: NA; v_call: TRBV7-9; d_call: TRBD2; cdr3_nt: TGTGCCAGCAGCCATCGGACTAGCGGGGGGGCAGGCAATGAGCAGTTCTTC; cdr3_aa: CASSHRTSGGAGNEQFF
j_call: TRBJ2-1; clone_size: NA; v_call: TRBV15; d_call: TRBD2; cdr3_nt: TGTGCCACCAGCAGAGATTTCCTAGCGGGAGTAGCCAATGAGCAGTTCTTC; cdr3_aa: CATSRDFLAGVANEQFF
j_call: TRBJ1-1; clone_size: NA; v_call: TRBV28; d_call: NA; cdr3_nt: TGTGCCAGCAGGGGGCGGGGGCGGGTTACTGAAGCTTTCTTT; cdr3_aa: CASRGRGRVTEAFF
j_call: TRBJ1-2; clone_size: few; v_call: TRBV7-2; d_call: NA; cdr3_nt: TGTGCCAGCAGCACCCCTTTTCGACAGTCTGAAGGCTACACCTTC; cdr3_aa: CASSTPFRQSEGYTF
j_call: TRBJ1-3; clone_size: NA; v_call: TRBV7-9; d_call: NA; cdr3_nt: TGTGCCAGCGCCTGGGGTCAGGGATTCTCCTCTGGAAACACCATATATTTT; cdr3_aa: CASAWGQGFSSGNTIYF
j_call: TRBJ2-5; clone_size: NA; v_call: TRBV6-6; d_call: NA; cdr3_nt: TGTGCCAGCAGTTACGGGGGGACCCAAGAGACCCAGTACTTC; cdr3_aa: CASSYGGTQETQYF
j_call: TRBJ2-3; clone_size: NA; v_call: TRBV5-5; d_call: NA; cdr3_nt: TGTGCCAGCATGGCGGTCGGGGTCACAGATACGCAGTATTTT; cdr3_aa: CASMAVGVTDTQYF